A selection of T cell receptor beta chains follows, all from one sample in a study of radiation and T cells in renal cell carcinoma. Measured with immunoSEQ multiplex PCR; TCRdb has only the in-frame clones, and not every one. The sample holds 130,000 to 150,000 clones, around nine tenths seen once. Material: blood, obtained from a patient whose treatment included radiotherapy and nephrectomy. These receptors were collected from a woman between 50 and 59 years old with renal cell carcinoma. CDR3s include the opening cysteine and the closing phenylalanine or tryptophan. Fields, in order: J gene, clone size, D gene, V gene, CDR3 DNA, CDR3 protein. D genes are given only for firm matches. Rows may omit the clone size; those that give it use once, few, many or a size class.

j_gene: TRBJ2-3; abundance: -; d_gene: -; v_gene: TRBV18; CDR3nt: TGTGCCAGCTCACCACCAGGGGGGCCGGGAGATACGCAGTATTTT; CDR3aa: CASSPPGGPGDTQYF
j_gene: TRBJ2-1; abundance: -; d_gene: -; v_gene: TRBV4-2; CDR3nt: TGTGCCAGCAGCCCAGGAAGGTCCCCCGGGTACAATGAGCAGTTCTTC; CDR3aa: CASSPGRSPGYNEQFF
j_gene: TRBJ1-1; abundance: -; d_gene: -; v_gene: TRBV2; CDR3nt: TGTGCCAGCAGTGATGGGGGTATCACTGAAGCTTTCTTT; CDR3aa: CASSDGGITEAFF
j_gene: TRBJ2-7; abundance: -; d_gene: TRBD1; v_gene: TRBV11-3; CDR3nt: TGTGCCAGCAGCCGTTCCAGACAGGGGAGTTCCTACGAGCAGTACTTC; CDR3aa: CASSRSRQGSSYEQYF
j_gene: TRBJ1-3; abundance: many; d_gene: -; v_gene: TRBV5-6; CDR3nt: TGTGCCAGCAGCTTTGGAAACACCATATATTTT; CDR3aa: CASSFGNTIYF
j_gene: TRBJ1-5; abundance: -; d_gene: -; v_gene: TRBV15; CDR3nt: TGTGCCACCAGAGGGAACGACGACAGAAACAATCAGCCCCAGCATTTT; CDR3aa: CATRGNDDRNNQPQHF
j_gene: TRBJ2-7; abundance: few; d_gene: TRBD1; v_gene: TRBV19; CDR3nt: TGTGCCAGTAGTGAGGGACAGGTTGGGTACGAGCAGTACTTC; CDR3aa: CASSEGQVGYEQYF
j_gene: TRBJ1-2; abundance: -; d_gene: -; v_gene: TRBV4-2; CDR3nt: TGTGCCAGCAGCCGCCTAGAGGAAGATGGCTACACCTTC; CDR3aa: CASSRLEEDGYTF
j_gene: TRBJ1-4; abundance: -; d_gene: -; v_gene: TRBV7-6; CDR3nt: TGTGCCAGCAGTCCTTGGACACCAGCTAATGAAAAACTGTTTTTT; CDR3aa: CASSPWTPANEKLFF
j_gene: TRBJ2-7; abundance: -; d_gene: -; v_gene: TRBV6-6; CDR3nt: TGTGCCAGCAGATCCAACCTCTACGAGCAGTACTTC; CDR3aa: CASRSNLYEQYF
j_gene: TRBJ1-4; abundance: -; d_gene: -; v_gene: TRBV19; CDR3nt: TGTGCCAGCCTATTAAACGGGGACCTCCCAACTAATGAAAAACTGTTTTTT; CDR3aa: CASLLNGDLPTNEKLFF
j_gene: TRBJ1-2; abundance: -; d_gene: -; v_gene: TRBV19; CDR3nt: TGTGCCAGTAGTATTGAAGTGGTAGGTGGCTACACCTTC; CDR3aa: CASSIEVVGGYTF
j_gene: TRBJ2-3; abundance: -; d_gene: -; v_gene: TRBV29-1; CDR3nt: TGCAGCGTTCGTAGCACAGATACGCAGTATTTT; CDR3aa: CSVRSTDTQYF
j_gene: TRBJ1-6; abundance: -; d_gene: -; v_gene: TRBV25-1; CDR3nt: TGTGCCAGCAGTAATCCACAGGGCCCTGTGGCTCCCCTCCACTTT; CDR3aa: CASSNPQGPVAPLHF
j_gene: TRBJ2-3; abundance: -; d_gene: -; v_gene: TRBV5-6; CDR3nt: TGTGCCAGCAGCTTGGTAAAAAGAGAAGATACGCAGTATTTT; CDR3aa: CASSLVKREDTQYF
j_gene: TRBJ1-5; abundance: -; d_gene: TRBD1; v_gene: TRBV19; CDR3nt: TGTGCCAGTATAGGGACAGGGATCGCCAATCAGCCCCAGCATTTT; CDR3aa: CASIGTGIANQPQHF
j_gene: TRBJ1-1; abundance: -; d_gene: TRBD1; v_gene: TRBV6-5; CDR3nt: TGTGCCAGCGGGACAGGGACGTCCACTGAAGCTTTCTTT; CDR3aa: CASGTGTSTEAFF
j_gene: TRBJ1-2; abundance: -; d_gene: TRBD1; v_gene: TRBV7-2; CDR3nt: TGTGCCAGCAGCCCGCGGGACAGGCGATCGGTTAACTATGGCTACACCTTC; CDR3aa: CASSPRDRRSVNYGYTF
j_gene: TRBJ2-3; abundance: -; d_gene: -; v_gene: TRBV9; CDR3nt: TGTGCCAGCAGCGTAGAAACAGATACGCAGTATTTT; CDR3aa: CASSVETDTQYF
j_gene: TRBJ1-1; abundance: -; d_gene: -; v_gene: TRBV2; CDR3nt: TGTGCCAGCAGTTTTAGGGAGAACACTGAAGCTTTCTTT; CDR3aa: CASSFRENTEAFF
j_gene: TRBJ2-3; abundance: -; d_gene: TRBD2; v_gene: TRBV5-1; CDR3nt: TGCGCCAGCACCCCTCGTGGGGGGGCAGATACGCAGTATTTT; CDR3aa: CASTPRGGADTQYF
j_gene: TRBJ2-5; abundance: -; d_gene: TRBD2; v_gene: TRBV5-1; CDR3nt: TGCGCCAGCAGCTTGGCAGCGGGGGGTTACCAAGAGACCCAGTACTTC; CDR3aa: CASSLAAGGYQETQYF
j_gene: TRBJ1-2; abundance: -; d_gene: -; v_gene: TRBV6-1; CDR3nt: TGTGCCAGCAGTAAAAGCCGGGACATCTATGGCTACACCTTC; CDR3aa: CASSKSRDIYGYTF
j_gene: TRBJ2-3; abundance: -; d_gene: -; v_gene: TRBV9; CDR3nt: TGTGCCAGCAGCGTAGGATTAGGATTAGCTGATACGCAGTATTTT; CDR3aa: CASSVGLGLADTQYF
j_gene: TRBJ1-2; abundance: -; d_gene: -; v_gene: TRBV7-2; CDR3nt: TGTGCCAGCAGCTTAGCGACATTTAACTATGGCTACACCTTC; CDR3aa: CASSLATFNYGYTF
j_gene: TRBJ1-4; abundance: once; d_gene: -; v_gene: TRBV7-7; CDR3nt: TGTGCTAGCAGCTCCGAGGGGAAGGAAAAACTGTTTTTT; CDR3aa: CASSSEGKEKLFF
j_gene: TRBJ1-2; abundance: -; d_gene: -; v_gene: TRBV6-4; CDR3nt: TGTGCCCCATTGCCGGGCGTTTCGAGTTTATCTGGCTACACCTTC; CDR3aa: CAPLPGVSSLSGYTF
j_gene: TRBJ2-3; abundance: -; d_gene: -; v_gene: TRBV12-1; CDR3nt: TGTGCCAGCAGCTTTGTCGGGGGCCACATCCTTACGCAGTATTTT; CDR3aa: CASSFVGGHILTQYF
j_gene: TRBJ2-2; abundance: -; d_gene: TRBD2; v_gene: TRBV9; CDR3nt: TGTGCCAGCAGCGTAGAGGGGACTAGACACACCGGGGAGCTGTTTTTT; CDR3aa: CASSVEGTRHTGELFF
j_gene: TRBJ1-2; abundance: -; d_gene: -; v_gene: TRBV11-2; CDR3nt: TGTGCCAGCAGCTTAGACTTCCTTCAACCTAATTTTAACTATGGCTACACCTTC; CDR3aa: CASSLDFLQPNFNYGYTF
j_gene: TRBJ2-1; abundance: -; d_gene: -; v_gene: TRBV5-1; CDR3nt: TGCGCCAGCAGCTTGGGGCAGGAGTACAATGAGCAGTTCTTC; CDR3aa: CASSLGQEYNEQFF
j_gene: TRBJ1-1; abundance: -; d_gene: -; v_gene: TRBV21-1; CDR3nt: TGTGCCAGCACGCACACTGAAGCTTTCTTT; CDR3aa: CASTHTEAFF
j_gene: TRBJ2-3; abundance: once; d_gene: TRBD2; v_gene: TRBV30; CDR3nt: TGTGCCTGGAGCGGCGGGGGGATCGGAGATACGCAGTATTTT; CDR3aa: CAWSGGGIGDTQYF
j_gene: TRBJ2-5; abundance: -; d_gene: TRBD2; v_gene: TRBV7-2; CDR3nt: TGTGCCAGCAGCTTAATGGCTAGCGGGGGTGAGACCCAGTACTTC; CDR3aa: CASSLMASGGETQYF